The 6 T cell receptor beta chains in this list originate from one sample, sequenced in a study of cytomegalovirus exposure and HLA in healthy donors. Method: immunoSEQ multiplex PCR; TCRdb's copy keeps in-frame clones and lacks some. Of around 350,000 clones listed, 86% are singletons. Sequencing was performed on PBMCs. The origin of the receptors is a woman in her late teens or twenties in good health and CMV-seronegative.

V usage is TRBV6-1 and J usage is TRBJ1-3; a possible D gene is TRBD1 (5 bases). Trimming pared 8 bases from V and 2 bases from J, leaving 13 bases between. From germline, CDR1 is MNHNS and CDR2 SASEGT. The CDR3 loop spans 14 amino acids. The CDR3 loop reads CASRDFPTGNTIYF. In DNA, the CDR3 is TGTGCCAGCCGGGACTTCCCAACTGGAAACACCATATATTTT.

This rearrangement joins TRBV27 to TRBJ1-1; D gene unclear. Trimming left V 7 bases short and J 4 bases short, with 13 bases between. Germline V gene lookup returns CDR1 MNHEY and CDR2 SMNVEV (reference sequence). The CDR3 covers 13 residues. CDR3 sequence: CASKTLSGTEAFF. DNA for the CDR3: TGTGCCAGCAAGACTCTCAGCGGCACTGAAGCTTTCTTT.

The CDR3 DNA is TGTGCCAGCAGCTTTAAAGCCCACAGCATTTATGGCTACACCTTC. The encoded protein is CASSFKAHSIYGYTF. This rearrangement joins TRBV7-6 to TRBJ1-2, with D hard to call. Germline V gene data show CDR1 as SGHVS and CDR2 as FNYEAQ. The CDR3 covers 15 residues. Trimming removed 3 bases at V and 5 bases at J, with 16 bases between. Drawing the rest from reference TRBV7-6 and TRBJ1-2, the complete variable domain is GAGVSQSPRYKVTKRGQDVALRCDPISGHVSLYWYRQALGQGPEFLTYFNYEAQQDKSGLPNDRFSAERPEGSISTLTIQRTEQRDSAMYRCASSFKAHSIYGYTFGSGTRLTVV.

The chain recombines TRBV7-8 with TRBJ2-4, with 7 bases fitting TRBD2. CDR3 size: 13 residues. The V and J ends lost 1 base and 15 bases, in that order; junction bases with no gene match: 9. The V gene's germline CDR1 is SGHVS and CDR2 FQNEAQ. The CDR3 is CASSLGMGRVPYF. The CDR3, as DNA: TGTGCCAGCAGCTTAGGAATGGGGAGGGTTCCGTACTTC.

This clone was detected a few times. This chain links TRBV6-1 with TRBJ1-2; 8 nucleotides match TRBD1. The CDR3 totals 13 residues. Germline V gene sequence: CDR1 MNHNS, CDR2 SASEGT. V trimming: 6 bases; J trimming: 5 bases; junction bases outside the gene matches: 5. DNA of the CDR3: TGTGCCAGCAGACCGACAGGGGAGTATGGCTACACCTTC. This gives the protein CASRPTGEYGYTF.

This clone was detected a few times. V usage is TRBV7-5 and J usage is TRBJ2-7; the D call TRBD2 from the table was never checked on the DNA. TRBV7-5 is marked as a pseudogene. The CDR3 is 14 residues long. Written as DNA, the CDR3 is TGTGTCAGAAGCTTAGCCAGCGGGGACTACGAGCAGTACTTC. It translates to CVRSLASGDYEQYF.